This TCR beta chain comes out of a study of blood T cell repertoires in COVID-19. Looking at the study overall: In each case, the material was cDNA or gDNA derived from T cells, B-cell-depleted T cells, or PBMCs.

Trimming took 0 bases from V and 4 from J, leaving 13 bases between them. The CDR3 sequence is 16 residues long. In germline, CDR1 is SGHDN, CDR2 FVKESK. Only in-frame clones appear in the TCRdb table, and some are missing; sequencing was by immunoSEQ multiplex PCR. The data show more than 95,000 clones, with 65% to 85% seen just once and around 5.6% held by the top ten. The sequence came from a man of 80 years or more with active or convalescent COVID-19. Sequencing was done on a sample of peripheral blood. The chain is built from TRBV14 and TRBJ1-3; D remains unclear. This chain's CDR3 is CASSQDRRAGGNTIYF. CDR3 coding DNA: TGTGCCAGCAGCCAAGATAGGAGGGCAGGAGGAAACACCATATATTTT.